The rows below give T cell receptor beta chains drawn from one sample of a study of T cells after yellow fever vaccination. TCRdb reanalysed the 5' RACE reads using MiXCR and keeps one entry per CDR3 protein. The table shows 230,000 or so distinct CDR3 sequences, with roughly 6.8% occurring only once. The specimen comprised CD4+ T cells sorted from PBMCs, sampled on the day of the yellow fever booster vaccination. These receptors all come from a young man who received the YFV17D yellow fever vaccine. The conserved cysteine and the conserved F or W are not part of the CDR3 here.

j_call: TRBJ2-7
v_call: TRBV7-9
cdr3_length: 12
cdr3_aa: ASSLAGGPTEQY

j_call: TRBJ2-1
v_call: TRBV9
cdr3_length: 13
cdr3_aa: ASSGADSGYNEQF

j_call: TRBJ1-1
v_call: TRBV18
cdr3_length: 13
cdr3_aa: ASSPGGYMNTEAF

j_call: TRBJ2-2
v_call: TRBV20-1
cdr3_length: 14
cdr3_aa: SADPRSTTNTGELF

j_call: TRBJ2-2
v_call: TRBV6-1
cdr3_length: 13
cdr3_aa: ASRPDRGRTGELF

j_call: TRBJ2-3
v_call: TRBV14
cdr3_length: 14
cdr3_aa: ASSPRTGAFTDTQY

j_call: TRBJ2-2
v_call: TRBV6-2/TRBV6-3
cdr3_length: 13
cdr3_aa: ASSISHRNTGELF

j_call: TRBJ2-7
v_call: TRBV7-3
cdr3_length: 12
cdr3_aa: ASSPRGVTYEQY

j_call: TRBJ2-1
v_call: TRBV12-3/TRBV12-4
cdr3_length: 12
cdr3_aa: ASLASGGGLKQF

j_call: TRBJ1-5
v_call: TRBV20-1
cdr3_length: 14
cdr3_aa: SASLRSSNLNQPQH

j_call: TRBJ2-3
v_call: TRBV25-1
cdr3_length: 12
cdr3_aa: ASRSMSLTDTQY

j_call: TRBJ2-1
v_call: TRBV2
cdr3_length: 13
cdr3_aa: ASTRLAASYNEQF

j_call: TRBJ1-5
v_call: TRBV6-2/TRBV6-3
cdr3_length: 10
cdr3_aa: ASRRAGQPQH

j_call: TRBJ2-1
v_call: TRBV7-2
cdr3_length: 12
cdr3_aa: ASSAKTSGIEQF

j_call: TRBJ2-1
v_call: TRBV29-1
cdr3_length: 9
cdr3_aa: SVVTGGLKF

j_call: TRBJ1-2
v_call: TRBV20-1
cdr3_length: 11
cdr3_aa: SARREGVNGYT

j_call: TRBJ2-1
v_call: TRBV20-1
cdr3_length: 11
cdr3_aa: SVSTGRYGEQF

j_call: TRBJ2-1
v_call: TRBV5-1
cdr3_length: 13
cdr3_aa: ASSLESGRSVEQF

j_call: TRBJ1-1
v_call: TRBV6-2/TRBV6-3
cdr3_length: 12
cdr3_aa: ASKTVGVYTEAF

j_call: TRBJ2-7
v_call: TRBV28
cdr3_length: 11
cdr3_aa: ASSLPQSYEQY

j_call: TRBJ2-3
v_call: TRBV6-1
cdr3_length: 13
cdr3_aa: ASSRTSGKGTTQY

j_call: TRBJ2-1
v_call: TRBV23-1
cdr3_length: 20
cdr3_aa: ASSPPLIERWWGRNSYNEQF

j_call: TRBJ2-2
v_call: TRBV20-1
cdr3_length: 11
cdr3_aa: SARDGRIGELF

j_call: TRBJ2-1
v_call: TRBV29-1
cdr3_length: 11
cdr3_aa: SVEGLAGEPRL

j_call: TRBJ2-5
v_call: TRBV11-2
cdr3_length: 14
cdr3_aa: ASSPRSDPVGETQY

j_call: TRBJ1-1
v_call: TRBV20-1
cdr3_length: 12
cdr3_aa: SASGGSMNTEAF

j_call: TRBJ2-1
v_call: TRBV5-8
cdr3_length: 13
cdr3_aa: ASSFGLLGNNEQF

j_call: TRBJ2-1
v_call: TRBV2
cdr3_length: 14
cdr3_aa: ASRSEGLEFSNEQF

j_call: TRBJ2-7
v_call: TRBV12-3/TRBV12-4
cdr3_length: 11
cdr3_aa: ASRRTALYEQY

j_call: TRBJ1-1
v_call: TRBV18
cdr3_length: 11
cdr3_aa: ASSPLGSTEAF

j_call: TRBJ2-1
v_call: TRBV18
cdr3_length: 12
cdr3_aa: ASSPPASYNEQF

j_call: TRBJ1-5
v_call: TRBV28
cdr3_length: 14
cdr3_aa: ASSRFRDRENQPQH

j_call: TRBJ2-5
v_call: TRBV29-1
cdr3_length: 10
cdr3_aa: SVVLEGKTQY

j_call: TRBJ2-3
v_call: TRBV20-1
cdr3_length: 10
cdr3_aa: SASTESDTQY

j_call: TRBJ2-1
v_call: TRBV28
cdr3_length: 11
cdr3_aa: ASSLRRTGEGF

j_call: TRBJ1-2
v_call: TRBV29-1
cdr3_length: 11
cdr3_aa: SGGQVRDYGYT

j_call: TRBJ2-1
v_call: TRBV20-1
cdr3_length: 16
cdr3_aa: SARDLSGRISSYNEQF

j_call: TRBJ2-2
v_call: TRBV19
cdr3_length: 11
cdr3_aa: ASSIVSGRELF

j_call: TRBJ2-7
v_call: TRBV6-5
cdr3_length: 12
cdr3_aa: ASSSPGGPNEQY

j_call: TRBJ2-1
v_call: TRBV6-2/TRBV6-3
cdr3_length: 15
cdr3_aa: ASSYPPSGTTYNEQF

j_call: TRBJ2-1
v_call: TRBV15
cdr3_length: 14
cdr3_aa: ATSRRLAGGYNEQF

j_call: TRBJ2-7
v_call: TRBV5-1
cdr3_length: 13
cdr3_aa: ASSLAGTGPYEQY

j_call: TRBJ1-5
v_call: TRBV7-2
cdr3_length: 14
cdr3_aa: ASSLNHRAHTQPQH

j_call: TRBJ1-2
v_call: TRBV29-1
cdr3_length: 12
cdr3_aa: SVAGTGGHYGYT

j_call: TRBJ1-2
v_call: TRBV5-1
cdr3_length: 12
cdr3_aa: ASSLSGESYGYT

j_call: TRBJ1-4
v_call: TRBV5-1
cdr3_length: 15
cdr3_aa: ASSLEAGLSTGEKLF